This T cell receptor beta chain was identified in a study of CD8+CD57+ T cells in acquired aplastic anemia. Whole-study context: Sorted CD4+ and CD8+ cells yielded DNA averaging roughly 3.3 ug.

This clonotype was detected only a few times. It was genomic DNA that served as the template for profiling TCR beta VDJ and CDR3. TCRdb re-called the reads through MiXCR, storing one row per CDR3 protein. The sample has about 160,000 distinct CDR3 sequences, approximately 51% seen once; the top ten hold about 2.9%. The CDR3 contains 14 residues. Trimming left V 2 bases short and J 4 bases short, with 11 bases between. Looked up from germline, CDR1 is ENHRY and CDR2 is SYGVKD. All sequencing subjects had displayed CD8+CD57+ cell expansion on flow cytometry. Patients had undergone no therapy by the time their blood was sampled.

This sequence originates from a human donor with aplastic anemia. The specimen was sorted CD4+, CD8+, or CD8+CD57+ T cells (not recorded which) from PBMCs. The genes are TRBV10-3 and TRBJ2-5; D gene ambiguous. This CDR3 is CAISEEAGLETQYF. CDR3 bases: TGTGCCATCAGTGAGGAGGCAGGCCTAGAGACCCAGTACTTC.